This T cell receptor beta chain comes out of a study of T cells in Graves' hyperthyroidism and ophthalmopathy. Study findings and constraints: Most clonotypes that expanded in the thyroid above 0.001 also showed up in blood.

This clonotype was recorded many times. What it binds is not known. The investigators amplified TCR beta CDR3 regions from RNA transcripts. The HTBI primer set served for first-round RT-PCR of the TCR CDR3. TCRdb processed the multiplex PCR reads anew with MiXCR; each CDR3 protein has one entry. Counted here are 300,000 to 450,000 distinct CDR3 sequences, 14% to 15% occurring once; the ten biggest clones make up 32%. Hyperthyroidism had been newly diagnosed in patients aged 18 to 65, and its duration was under 2 months. Fresh peripheral blood, roughly 9.6 ml, was the source of the PBMCs. The receptor was derived from a woman in her thirties with Graves' hyperthyroidism. The sequenced material came from blood.

The CDR3 DNA follows: TGTGCCAGCAGCTCTCGTATAGCGGGAGGGCCTATTGAGCAGTTCTTC. Its protein product is CASSSRIAGGPIEQFF. The V call is TRBV11-2, the J call TRBJ2-1, with TRBD2 matching 11 bases. CDR1 and CDR2 (germline): SGHAT, FQNNGV. V shed 4 bases and J 9 bases; nucleotides not matched to a gene: 11. The CDR3 is 16 residues long.